This entry lists 26 T cell receptor beta chains sequenced from one sample in a study of cytomegalovirus exposure and HLA in healthy donors. The study ran its PCR with 60 Vbeta and 13 Jbeta primers. Repertoires were generated with immunoSEQ multiplex PCR, while TCRdb's copy carries only in-frame clones and drops some. The sample includes 180,000 or so clones, 60% to 80% seen only once; the top ten take roughly 8%. The sample was PBMCs. These receptors were obtained from a woman aged 40 to 55 in good health and CMV-seropositive.

V gene TRBV2 combines with J gene TRBJ2-2; TRBD2 is a possible D gene (6 bases). The V gene's germline CDR1 is SNHLY and CDR2 FYNNEI. With 7 bases removed from V and 10 bases from J, the gap between germline ends came to 16 bases. This CDR3 spans 13 amino acids. Here the CDR3 reads CASTGLPGEELFF. CDR3 sequence (DNA): TGTGCCAGCACGGGACTTCCAGGAGAGGAGCTGTTTTTT.

Notes on this clone: Other DNA sequences of this sample code for an identical CDR3. The J gene is TRBJ1-4, the V gene TRBV6-1; perhaps TRBD1 as D (5 bases). Deletions cut 6 bases from V and 1 base from J, with 12 bases between. CDR3 length: 15 amino acids. Germline assignment: CDR1 MNHNS and CDR2 SASEGT. The CDR3 protein is CASRTPGGTNEKLFF. DNA for the CDR3: TGTGCCAGCAGGACCCCCGGGGGAACTAATGAAAAACTGTTTTTT.

The DNA of the CDR3 is TGTGCCAGCAGCCCAGACCCTCGGTCGGCGGGCTACGAGCAGTACTTC. It is translated as CASSPDPRSAGYEQYF. The chain uses TRBV9 and TRBJ2-7; perhaps TRBD2 as D (5 bases). V lost 4 bases to trimming and J lost 3 bases, with 20 bases between them. The CDR3 totals 16 residues. CDR1 is SGDLS, CDR2 YYNGEE, per germline. The variable domain in full, completed from reference TRBV9 and TRBJ2-7, reads DSGVTQTPKHLITATGQRVTLRCSPRSGDLSVYWYQQSLDQGLQFLIQYYNGEERAKGNILERFSAQQFPDLHSELNLSSLELGDSALYFCASSPDPRSAGYEQYFGPGTRLTVT.

This clone was counted only a few times. This rearrangement joins TRBV10-3 to TRBJ2-7, with TRBD1 identical over 9 bases. V trimming: 6 bases; J trimming: 0 bases; junction bases outside the gene matches: 9. The CDR3 is 16 amino acids. Germline V lookup: CDR1 ENHRY, CDR2 SYGVKD. The CDR3 DNA is TGTGCCATCAGGGATTCCGGGACAGGGCGCTCCTACGAGCAGTACTTC. The encoded protein is CAIRDSGTGRSYEQYF.

V and J are TRBV7-9 and TRBJ2-1; 8 positions match TRBD2. V lost 0 bases and J lost 15; bases outside the gene matches: 4. This CDR3 contains 12 residues. Germline assignment: CDR1 SEHNR and CDR2 FQNEAQ (reference sequence). The chain's CDR3 is CASSLALAGPFF. The CDR3 nucleotides are TGTGCCAGCAGCTTAGCCCTAGCGGGTCCGTTCTTC.

The chain couples TRBV28 to TRBJ2-2; D gene uncertain. Trimming took 4 bases from V and 4 from J, leaving 10 bases between them. The CDR3 spans 14 residues. Germline V gene data show CDR1 as MDHEN and CDR2 as SYDVKM. The chain's CDR3 is CASSSLSGTGELFF. The CDR3, as DNA: TGTGCCAGCAGTTCCCTCAGTGGCACCGGGGAGCTGTTTTTT.

The chain links TRBV7-8 to TRBJ2-1; 10 nucleotides align to TRBD1. Germline V gives CDR1 SGHVS, CDR2 FQNEAQ. After removal of 3 bases from V and 9 bases from J, the junction contained 8 bases not matched to a gene. CDR3 length: 15 amino acids. In DNA, the CDR3 is TGTGCCAGCAGCTTCCGGGACAGGGGTTATAGTGAGCAGTTCTTC. Translation: CASSFRDRGYSEQFF.

The rearrangement joins TRBV18 to TRBJ2-7, with 7 bases that match TRBD1. Germline assignment: CDR1 KGHSH and CDR2 LQKENI. This CDR3 contains 14 residues. V dropped 3 bases and J dropped 4; count of bases not matched to a gene: 6. The CDR3 DNA sequence: TGTGCCAGCTCACCCGGCCGGGACAGTTACGAGCAGTACTTC. The encoded protein is CASSPGRDSYEQYF.

This clone was seen more than once but under ten times. The J gene is TRBJ1-1, the V gene TRBV4-2, with TRBD1 matching 7 bases. V trimming: 1 base; J trimming: 3 bases; junction bases outside the gene matches: 8. The CDR3 sequence is 16 residues long. Germline V CDR1 and CDR2: LGHNA, YNFKEQ. CDR3: CASSQGQGLRYTEAFF. DNA of the CDR3: TGTGCCAGCAGCCAAGGACAGGGTTTGAGATACACTGAAGCTTTCTTT.

The count of this clone is one. The rearrangement uses TRBV19 and TRBJ2-1; 10 bases fit TRBD1. Looked up from germline, CDR1 is LNHDA and CDR2 is SQIVND (reference sequence). The CDR3 length is 15 residues. V was clipped by 5 bases and J by 8 bases; unmatched bases: 9. CDR3 in amino acids: CASSLRDRGGYEQFF. DNA of the CDR3: TGTGCCAGTAGTCTCCGGGACAGGGGAGGCTATGAGCAGTTCTTC.

The chain uses TRBV5-8 and TRBJ2-3; D perhaps matches TRBD1 (6 bases). The CDR3 covers 12 residues. The V and J ends lost 4 bases and 13 bases respectively, with 16 bases between them. Germline-derived CDR1 and CDR2 are SGHTS and YDEGEE. The CDR3 spells CASSARTHREYF. The CDR3, as DNA: TGTGCCAGCAGCGCAAGGACCCACAGGGAGTATTTT.

This chain joins TRBV7-2 and TRBJ2-1; the match to TRBD2 covers 13 bases. The CDR3 has 18 residues. Per the germline V gene, CDR1 is SGHTA and CDR2 is FQGNSA. Losses at the gene ends were 7 bases for V and 0 bases for J; bases not matched to a gene: 9. This CDR3 reads CASNQGLAGRSSYNEQFF. The CDR3 nucleotides read TGTGCCAGCAATCAGGGACTAGCGGGACGCAGCTCCTACAATGAGCAGTTCTTC.

The CDR3 loop is CASSVHGEEETQYF. In nucleotides, the CDR3 is TGTGCCAGCAGCGTCCATGGGGAGGAAGAGACCCAGTACTTC. The chain employs TRBV9 and TRBJ2-5; a possible D gene is TRBD2 (6 bases). Germline lookup yields CDR1 SGDLS and CDR2 YYNGEE. The CDR3 runs to 14 residues. V lost 2 bases and J 3 bases, leaving 11 bases between the germline ends. The full variable domain, with the rest looked up from reference TRBV9 and TRBJ2-5, is DSGVTQTPKHLITATGQRVTLRCSPRSGDLSVYWYQQSLDQGLQFLIQYYNGEERAKGNILERFSAQQFPDLHSELNLSSLELGDSALYFCASSVHGEEETQYFGPGTRLLVL.

A single count supports this clone. J is TRBJ2-3 and V is TRBV7-3, with D maybe TRBD1 (6 bases). This CDR3 comprises 14 residues. Germline CDR1 is SGHTA and CDR2 is FQGTGA. Trimming pared 6 bases from V and 4 bases from J, leaving 14 bases between. CDR3 in DNA: TGTGCCAGCAGGTCCCGGGACACCCCAGATACGCAGTATTTT. Protein product: CASRSRDTPDTQYF.

This rearrangement joins TRBV1 to TRBJ2-7; the DNA was not used to check the table's D call, TRBD1. TRBV1 constitutes a pseudogene. The CDR3 extends over 16 amino acids. Here the CDR3 reads CTSSQDRDSFSYEQYF. The CDR3 DNA reads TGCACCAGCAGCCAAGATAGGGACAGCTTCTCCTACGAGCAGTACTTC.

The chain has TRBV9 and TRBJ1-2; D is possibly TRBD1 (6 bases). This CDR3 has 14 residues. V shed 3 bases and J shed 4 bases, with 13 bases lying between them. Looked up from germline, CDR1 is SGDLS and CDR2 is YYNGEE. The CDR3 reads CASSGGQGPYGYTF. The DNA for the CDR3 is TGTGCCAGCAGCGGGGGGCAGGGGCCCTATGGCTACACCTTC.

Written as DNA, the CDR3 is TGCGCCAGCAGTCAATCAGGGGACTCTGGAAACACCATATATTTT. It translates to CASSQSGDSGNTIYF. The rearrangement joins TRBV23-1 to TRBJ1-3, with D tentatively TRBD1 (5 bases). TRBV23-1 is marked as an open reading frame, function uncertain. This CDR3 region has 15 residues. Deletions cut 0 bases from V and 0 bases from J, with 6 bases between.

The chain joins TRBV5-8 to TRBJ1-2; TRBD1 aligns across 7 bases. Germline CDR1 reads SGHTS; CDR2 reads YDEGEE. The CDR3 has 12 residues. The V gene end was trimmed by 2 bases and the J gene end by 9 bases; junction bases not matched to a gene: 4. CDR3 in amino acids: CASSFQGGSYTF. The CDR3 bases are TGTGCCAGCAGCTTCCAGGGGGGAAGCTACACCTTC.

This clone has only one observation. This rearrangement joins TRBV6-4 to TRBJ2-1, with 7 bases aligning to TRBD2. The CDR3 length is 15 residues. Germline V gives CDR1 MRHNA, CDR2 SNTAGT. V was clipped by 7 bases and J by 10 bases; unmatched bases: 16. CDR3 residues: CASNIGSARRGEQFF. The CDR3 DNA reads as TGTGCCAGCAACATAGGTAGCGCGAGGCGGGGGGAGCAGTTCTTC.

The chain couples TRBV7-9 to TRBJ2-1; tentative D call: TRBD2 (6 bases). CDR1 is SEHNR and CDR2 is FQNEAQ in the germline V gene (reference sequence). V was shortened by 7 bases and J by 1 base, with 14 bases between the two germline ends. The CDR3 length is 15 residues. CDR3 residues: CASTPSVVSYNEQFF. CDR3 DNA: TGTGCCAGCACTCCTAGCGTGGTTTCCTACAATGAGCAGTTCTTC. The full variable domain, its missing parts supplied by reference TRBV7-9 and TRBJ2-1, is DTGVSQNPRHKITKRGQNVTFRCDPISEHNRLYWYRQTLGQGPEFLTYFQNEAQLEKSRLLSDRFSAERPKGSFSTLEIQRTEQGDSAMYLCASTPSVVSYNEQFFGPGTRLTVL.

J is TRBJ1-3 and V is TRBV7-8; tentatively, D is TRBD1 (6 bases). Trimming took 1 base from V and 5 from J, leaving 18 bases between them. The germline gives CDR1 SGHVS, CDR2 FQNEAQ. This CDR3 contains 17 residues. The CDR3 is CASSLDTAGAWRNTIYF. CDR3 in DNA: TGTGCCAGCAGCTTAGACACGGCAGGGGCTTGGCGAAACACCATATATTTT.

The chain links TRBV21-1 to TRBJ2-7; TRBD2, the table's D call, lacks a check against the DNA. TRBV21-1 is tagged as a pseudogene. The CDR3 consists of 20 residues. CDR3 in amino acids: CASSQIGGAPTSGGKYEQYF. Written as DNA, the CDR3 is TGTGCCAGCAGCCAAATCGGGGGGGCCCCAACTAGCGGGGGGAAATACGAGCAGTACTTC.

This sequence joins TRBV28 and TRBJ1-4, with a tentative D call TRBD1 (5 bases). V lost 6 bases and J 6 bases, leaving 11 bases between the germline ends. The CDR3 has 13 amino acids. In germline, CDR1 is MDHEN, CDR2 SYDVKM. This CDR3 reads CASRGGGDEKLFF. Here the CDR3 DNA reads TGTGCCAGCAGAGGCGGGGGGGATGAAAAACTGTTTTTT.

The chain links TRBV2 to TRBJ2-7, with 11 nucleotides matching TRBD2. The J segment lost 7 bases and the V segment lost 7 bases, leaving 12 bases of the junction unmatched. Germline V gene lookup returns CDR1 SNHLY and CDR2 FYNNEI. The CDR3 contains 15 residues. The CDR3 nucleotides are TGTGCCAGCATATTTAGCGGGAGGGCCTCAGGGGAGCAGTACTTC. This gives the protein CASIFSGRASGEQYF.

The rearrangement joins TRBV6-6 to TRBJ1-2; possible D gene TRBD1, 6 bases. V lost 6 bases and J 0 bases, leaving 14 bases between the germline ends. The CDR3 contains 15 residues. Germline CDR1 is MNHNY and CDR2 is SVGAGI (reference sequence). The CDR3 loop is CASRVRQAPNYGYTF. The CDR3, as DNA: TGTGCCAGCAGAGTACGACAGGCACCTAACTATGGCTACACCTTC.

The chain uses TRBV7-3 and TRBJ2-1; possible D gene TRBD1, 5 bases. This CDR3 contains 14 residues. Deletions cut 7 bases from V and 8 bases from J, with 18 bases between. CDR1 SGHTA and CDR2 FQGTGA come from the germline V gene. The CDR3 DNA sequence: TGTGCCAGCAACAAAGAGCCCAGGGCGGATGAGCAGTTCTTC. This gives the protein CASNKEPRADEQFF.